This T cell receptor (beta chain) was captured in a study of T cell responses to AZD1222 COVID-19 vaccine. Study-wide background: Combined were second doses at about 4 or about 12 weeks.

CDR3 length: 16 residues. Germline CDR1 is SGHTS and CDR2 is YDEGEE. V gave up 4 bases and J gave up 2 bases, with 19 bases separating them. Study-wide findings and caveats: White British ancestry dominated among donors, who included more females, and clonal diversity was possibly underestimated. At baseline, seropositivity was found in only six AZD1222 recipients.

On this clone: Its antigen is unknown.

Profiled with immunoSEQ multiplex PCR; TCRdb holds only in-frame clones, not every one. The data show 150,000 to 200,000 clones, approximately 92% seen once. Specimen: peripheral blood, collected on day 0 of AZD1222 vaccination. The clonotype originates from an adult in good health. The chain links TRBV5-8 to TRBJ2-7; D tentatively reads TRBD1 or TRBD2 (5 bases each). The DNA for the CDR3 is TGTGCCAGCAGCCAACCCTGGGGGATCGGGACCTACGAGCAGTACTTC. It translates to CASSQPWGIGTYEQYF.